The rows below give T cell receptor beta chains drawn from one sample of a study of T-cell memory formation after mild COVID-19. Each CDR3 protein is one row after TCRdb ran MiXCR on the 5' RACE reads. The data hold about 400,000 distinct CDR3 sequences, with less than 25% observed a single time. The sample consisted of PBMCs or a T cell subset sorted from them (not recorded which). Every receptor here comes from an adult woman who had mild COVID-19 (a few samples of this study predate the infection). Cell type and time point are not known. The conserved cysteine and the conserved F or W are not part of the CDR3 here. D genes are given only for firm matches. Part of the rows lack a size; the others show once, few, many or a class for expanded clones.

J	size	D	V	CDR3
TRBJ2-1	few	-	TRBV9	ASSVPAASNEQF
TRBJ1-4	few	-	TRBV5-6	ASSLRRPRYEKLF
TRBJ2-1	many	-	TRBV7-2	ASSAQTGISYNEQF
TRBJ2-3	few	TRBD2	TRBV7-2	ASSSLAGGLTDTQY
TRBJ1-1	-	-	TRBV18	ASSPHRDEAF
TRBJ2-6	-	-	TRBV5-1	ASRRERVDGANVLT
TRBJ2-2	many	-	TRBV6-5	ASSYLYRVQGETELF
TRBJ1-2	few	-	TRBV7-8	ASSFRDRYGYT
TRBJ2-3	few	-	TRBV7-9	ASSVHTSTDTQY
TRBJ2-7	-	TRBD1	TRBV5-1	ASSLVPGQQIPYEQY
TRBJ1-5	-	-	TRBV4-1	ANCAAPWGVNQPQH
TRBJ2-1	-	TRBD2	TRBV11-2	ASSSTSGRALGTYNEQF
TRBJ2-7	few	-	TRBV3-1	ASSQTSSYEQY
TRBJ2-3	once	TRBD2	TRBV5-6	ASSWTSGDLTDTQY
TRBJ2-2	few	-	TRBV4-1	ASSLKMGTGELF
TRBJ2-7	few	-	TRBV7-9	ASSNVYEQY
TRBJ1-3	-	-	TRBV7-4	ASSPPEWGAISGNTIY
TRBJ1-5	-	-	TRBV6-6	ASRTVSNQPQH
TRBJ2-2	few	TRBD1	TRBV6-6	ASSEDRVATGELF
TRBJ2-7	-	TRBD1	TRBV7-9	ASSSSKGQSYEQY
TRBJ1-1	many	-	TRBV29-1	SVSLHANTEAF
TRBJ2-5	once	-	TRBV10-3	AITHRPSETQY
TRBJ2-1	few	TRBD2	TRBV7-2	ASSLRLWASGRAGFYNEQF
TRBJ1-4	-	-	TRBV7-2	ASGMSRGFEKLF
TRBJ2-1	few	-	TRBV29-1	SVVQGLGIGNEQF
TRBJ2-5	few	-	TRBV29-1	SVEGILLRDETQY
TRBJ2-3	few	TRBD2	TRBV15	ATSRLAGATDTQY
TRBJ2-5	-	-	TRBV2	ASSGLGGAGETQY
TRBJ2-7	-	-	TRBV7-9	ASSLRTGHEQY
TRBJ1-6	-	-	TRBV12-3/TRBV12-4	ASSLGGAGLH
TRBJ2-5	many	TRBD2	TRBV29-1	SVEDLAGLAGFLETQY
TRBJ1-1	-	-	TRBV6-2/TRBV6-3	ASSQDSMNTEAF
TRBJ1-2	few	TRBD1	TRBV12-3/TRBV12-4	ASRPPGTGNYGYT
TRBJ2-7	few	TRBD2	TRBV29-1	SSALSTTSGTPYEQY
TRBJ2-3	few	TRBD1	TRBV5-1	ASSALSQGITDTQY
TRBJ2-2	-	-	TRBV29-1	SARGGSTGELF